What follows are 30 T cell receptor beta chains derived from one specimen sequenced in a study of blood T cell repertoires in COVID-19 (TCRdb year 2020). Libraries were built with the immunoSEQ multiplex PCR assay. In TCRdb, the immuneACCESS table is reduced to in-frame sequences with V and J assigned. These tables do not hold every clone; where another copy was compared, an unresolved V gene accounts for under half, and the others remain unexplained. Counted in this sample were about 99,000 clones; approximately 86% of them appeared once. The top ten clones comprise 10% to 15% of the sample. Sequenced input: peripheral blood. These receptors came from an older woman in a cohort sampled during active or convalescent COVID-19.

The chain joins TRBV7-8 to TRBJ2-7; TRBD2 is a possible D gene (6 bases). Germline assignment: CDR1 SGHVS and CDR2 FQNEAQ. The CDR3 covers 12 residues. V was trimmed by 4 bases and J by 7 bases, leaving 11 bases between them. The CDR3 sequence: CASSSTSYEQYF. In nucleotides, the CDR3 is TGTGCCAGCAGCTCGACTAGTTATGAGCAGTACTTC.

This clone appeared a few times. The chain carries TRBV15 and TRBJ1-3, with D uncertain. The CDR3 has 15 amino acids. Germline CDR1 is LNHNV and CDR2 is YYDKDF (reference sequence). With 5 bases removed from V and 1 base from J, the gap between germline ends came to 12 bases. The CDR3 DNA is TGTGCCACCAGCGGAGGTTCCGGGTCTGGAAACACCATATATTTT. Its protein is CATSGGSGSGNTIYF.

The rearrangement uses TRBV6-5 and TRBJ1-4; 8 bases agree with TRBD1. J lost 8 bases, V lost 5 bases, and 7 bases had no gene match. CDR3 length: 14 amino acids. Germline V gene lookup returns CDR1 MNHEY and CDR2 SVGAGI. CDR3 in DNA: TGTGCCAGCAGTCCACAGGGGGGTAACGAAAAACTGTTTTTT. It is translated as CASSPQGGNEKLFF.

The gene calls are TRBV19 and TRBJ1-6, with 10 bases that match TRBD1. Germline-derived CDR1 and CDR2 are LNHDA and SQIVND (reference sequence). Germline trimming cut 9 bases from V and 5 bases from J; bases unmatched to any gene: 7. The CDR3 is 15 residues long. The CDR3, as DNA: TGTGCCAGCAGACAGGGGGCGATAAATAATTCACCCCTCCACTTT. Translated: CASRQGAINNSPLHF.

The chain uses TRBV11-2 and TRBJ1-3; D remains unclear. Trimming left V 4 bases short and J 0 bases short, with 10 bases between. There are 15 residues in the CDR3. Germline V gene data show CDR1 as SGHAT and CDR2 as FQNNGV. The CDR3 is CASSSQVYSGNTIYF. DNA of the CDR3: TGTGCCAGCAGCTCTCAGGTTTACTCTGGAAACACCATATATTTT.

The CDR3 is CASSRGLAGEREQYF. CDR3 DNA sequence: TGCGCCAGCAGCCGTGGCTTAGCGGGAGAGAGGGAGCAGTACTTC. This chain connects TRBV5-1 to TRBJ2-7; 9 bases map to TRBD2. The CDR3 sequence is 15 residues long. The J segment lost 7 bases and the V segment lost 4 bases, leaving 12 bases of the junction unmatched. CDR1 is SGHRS and CDR2 is YFSETQ in the germline V gene.

This chain joins TRBV13 and TRBJ2-5, with 9 positions matching TRBD2. Germline V lookup: CDR1 PRHDT, CDR2 FYEKMQ (reference sequence). V lost 5 bases and J lost 4; bases outside the gene matches: 8. This CDR3 comprises 15 residues. The CDR3 reads CASSATGTSTETQYF. CDR3 nucleotide sequence: TGTGCCAGCAGCGCTACCGGGACTAGCACAGAGACCCAGTACTTC.

The V gene is TRBV7-9, the J gene TRBJ2-1; TRBD2 agrees at 10 bases. The germline V gene has CDR1 SEHNR and CDR2 FQNEAQ (reference sequence). The CDR3 is made up of 15 amino acids. V dropped 3 bases and J dropped 5; count of bases not matched to a gene: 4. The CDR3 DNA is TGTGCCAGCAGCTTCCCCGGGACTAGCGACAATGAGCAGTTCTTC. As protein: CASSFPGTSDNEQFF.

The genes are TRBV6-5 and TRBJ1-1; no reliable D call. Germline V gene data show CDR1 as MNHEY and CDR2 as SVGAGI. This CDR3 is 15 amino acids long. V lost 6 bases, J lost 1 base, and 15 bases lay in between. CDR3 DNA sequence: TGTGCCAGCAGCTTGGGAGGGCAACCGAACACTGAAGCTTTCTTT. Encoded protein: CASSLGGQPNTEAFF.

This chain connects TRBV28 to TRBJ2-5, with D possibly being TRBD1 (5 bases). Germline V gives CDR1 MDHEN, CDR2 SYDVKM. This CDR3 has 10 residues. V was trimmed by 8 bases and J by 4 bases, leaving 5 bases between them. In DNA form, the CDR3 reads TGTGCCAGCCAGGGAGAGACCCAGTACTTC. This codes for CASQGETQYF.

This sequence joins TRBV27 and TRBJ2-3; 9 positions agree with TRBD1. The trim removed 4 bases at V and 3 bases at J, leaving 2 bases unmatched. Germline loops: CDR1 MNHEY, CDR2 SMNVEV (reference sequence). The CDR3 runs 14 residues. DNA for the CDR3: TGTGCCAGCAGTTGGACAGGGGCGACAGATACGCAGTATTTT. Amino acid sequence: CASSWTGATDTQYF.

The chain joins TRBV28 to TRBJ1-6; no clear D. The V end lost 3 bases, the J end lost 10 bases, and 4 bases lay between the germline ends. This CDR3 spans 11 amino acids. The germline V gene has CDR1 MDHEN and CDR2 SYDVKM. The CDR3 DNA reads TGTGCCAGCAGTTTGCGGTCACCCCTCCACTTT. Its translation: CASSLRSPLHF.

V gene TRBV18 combines with J gene TRBJ1-5; no firm D call. Germline V gene sequence: CDR1 KGHSH, CDR2 LQKENI. This CDR3 has 15 residues. Between the trimmed V and J ends, which lost 3 bases and 1 base, there was a span of 10 bases. CDR3 residues: CASSPGRPSNQPQHF. CDR3 in DNA: TGTGCCAGCTCACCGGGGAGGCCCAGCAATCAGCCCCAGCATTTT.

The V gene is TRBV21-1, the J gene TRBJ2-7; the table gives TRBD2 as D, unverified against the DNA. TRBV21-1 corresponds to a pseudogene. This CDR3 is 15 amino acids long. The CDR3 nucleotides are TGTGCCAGCACGGACCCATGGCGGGGGCGCCTCGAGCAGTACTTC. Its protein product is CASTDPWRGRLEQYF.

V usage is TRBV2 and J usage is TRBJ1-1, with 9 bases fitting TRBD1. The CDR3 is made up of 15 amino acids. The germline V gene has CDR1 SNHLY and CDR2 FYNNEI. After removal of 7 bases from V and 5 bases from J, the junction contained 11 bases not matched to a gene. The CDR3 DNA follows: TGTGCCAGCACCCGACCGGGACAGGGCGCGACTGAAGCTTTCTTT. Amino acids: CASTRPGQGATEAFF.

The chain carries TRBV11-3 and TRBJ2-3; tentative D call: TRBD2 (5 bases). Germline V gene lookup returns CDR1 SGHNT and CDR2 YENEEA. This CDR3 is built from 14 residues. Trimming shortened V by 5 bases and J by 1 base, and 10 bases separated the two germline ends. The CDR3 here is CASSPGSRTDTQYF. The CDR3 region has the DNA TGTGCCAGCAGCCCGGGGTCCCGCACAGATACGCAGTATTTT.

The chain combines TRBV6-4 with TRBJ2-3; 11 bases are shared with TRBD2. This CDR3 is built from 14 residues. V shed 3 bases, J shed 8 bases, and the junction held 4 bases outside the gene matches. The germline CDR1 and CDR2 sequences are MRHNA and SNTAGT. CDR3 sequence (DNA): TGTGCCAGCAGTGAAGGGACTAGCGGTGGTACGCAGTATTTT. This gives the protein CASSEGTSGGTQYF.

The chain uses TRBV29-1 and TRBJ1-1, with 7 bases lining up with TRBD1. The CDR3 is 12 amino acids. Germline V gene sequence: CDR1 SQVTM, CDR2 ANQGSEA. V lost 7 bases to trimming and J lost 5 bases; unmatched junction nucleotides: 7. The CDR3 is CSAAPRGTEAFF. CDR3 nucleotides: TGCAGCGCCGCCCCCAGGGGGACTGAAGCTTTCTTT.

The chain joins TRBV27 to TRBJ1-6; 9 nucleotides line up with TRBD1. V lost 7 bases to trimming and J lost 2 bases; unmatched junction nucleotides: 3. Germline CDR1 reads MNHEY; CDR2 reads SMNVEV (reference sequence). This CDR3 contains 15 residues. CDR3 coding DNA: TGTGCCAGCAAAGGGACAGGGACCTATAATTCACCCCTCCACTTT. This sequence encodes CASKGTGTYNSPLHF.

This CDR3 reads CASRAIPNTEAFF. The CDR3 DNA sequence: TGTGCCAGCAGGGCCATCCCGAACACTGAAGCTTTCTTT. This chain uses TRBV7-3 with TRBJ1-1; D is undetermined. CDR1 and CDR2 from the germline V gene are SGHTA and FQGTGA. The CDR3 runs to 13 residues. Trimming removed 6 bases at V and 1 base at J, with 9 bases between.

V usage is TRBV18 and J usage is TRBJ2-1; 11 positions match TRBD2. CDR1 and CDR2 (germline): KGHSH, LQKENI. The junction had 3 bases not matched to a gene; V was cut back by 2 bases and J by 3 bases. The CDR3 runs to 16 residues. Written as DNA, the CDR3 is TGTGCCAGCTCACCATCTAGCGGGGGGCTCTACAATGAGCAGTTCTTC. Its translation is CASSPSSGGLYNEQFF.

The chain is built from TRBV9 and TRBJ1-1; unclear D gene. Germline-derived CDR1 and CDR2 are SGDLS and YYNGEE. V was pared by 4 bases and J by 4 bases, with 8 bases between. This CDR3 contains 12 residues. In DNA, the CDR3 is TGTGCCAGCAGCCCTCCTAGCACTGAAGCTTTCTTT. This translates into CASSPPSTEAFF.

The chain is built from TRBV28 and TRBJ1-1; TRBD1 is a possible D gene (6 bases). Germline loops: CDR1 MDHEN, CDR2 SYDVKM. This CDR3 is 15 amino acids long. The ends were cut back, 2 bases at V and 11 bases at J, with 21 bases in the middle. CDR3 coding DNA: TGTGCCAGCAGTTTAGGAACCAGGGGCGCCCTGTTCGCTTTCTTT. Translating gives CASSLGTRGALFAFF.

The chain links TRBV3-1 (or the pseudogene TRBV3-2) to TRBJ1-2; D is undetermined. Per germline, CDR1 LGHDT and CDR2 YNNKEL (reference sequence). Trimming cost V 2 bases and J 0 bases, with 4 bases left between them. The CDR3 is 13 residues long. CDR3 in amino acids: CASSQLANYGYTF. The CDR3 nucleotides are TGTGCCAGCAGCCAACTCGCTAACTATGGCTACACCTTC.

This chain connects TRBV4-2 to TRBJ2-3; D is possibly TRBD1 (5 bases). This CDR3 comprises 15 residues. Trimming stripped 1 base from V and 3 bases from J, with 11 bases between. Germline CDR1 is LGHNA and CDR2 is YNFKEQ. The CDR3: CASSQGFKGTDTQYF. CDR3 coding DNA: TGTGCCAGCAGCCAAGGGTTCAAGGGGACAGATACGCAGTATTTT.

The gene calls are TRBV19 and TRBJ2-1; D is possibly TRBD2 (5 bases). Between the trimmed V and J ends, which lost 5 bases and 12 bases, there was a span of 20 bases. From germline, CDR1 is LNHDA and CDR2 SQIVND (reference sequence). The CDR3 has 14 residues. As DNA, the CDR3 is TGTGCCAGTAGTTGGACCGGAACGGGGAGTGGGCAGTTCTTC. It is translated as CASSWTGTGSGQFF.

This chain joins TRBV6-1 and TRBJ2-6; D unclear. V was shortened by 3 bases and J by 4 bases, with 13 bases between the two germline ends. Germline V gives CDR1 MNHNS, CDR2 SASEGT. There are 16 residues in the CDR3. CDR3 protein: CASSEPVGSGANVLTF. In DNA, the CDR3 is TGTGCCAGCAGTGAGCCAGTGGGCTCAGGGGCCAACGTCCTGACTTTC.

V usage is TRBV5-6 and J usage is TRBJ2-2; perhaps TRBD2 as D (7 bases). The germline V gene has CDR1 SGHDT and CDR2 YYEEEE. The CDR3 runs to 16 residues. Trimming removed 3 bases from V and 0 bases from J, with 12 bases in between. This CDR3 is CASSWGGPPNTGELFF. The CDR3 DNA follows: TGTGCCAGCAGCTGGGGGGGGCCGCCGAACACCGGGGAGCTGTTTTTT.

The chain has TRBV12-3 or TRBV12-4 and TRBJ1-2; a weak D match, TRBD1 (5 bases). Trimming shortened V by 5 bases and J by 6 bases, and 10 bases separated the two germline ends. CDR3 size: 12 residues. CDR3 coding DNA: TGTGCCAGCAGTCCAGGGTACAATGGCTACACCTTC. Its protein is CASSPGYNGYTF.

The chain carries TRBV30 and TRBJ2-3; 7 bases are a match to TRBD2. CDR1 GTSNPN and CDR2 SVGIG come from the germline V gene (reference sequence). The V segment lost 7 bases and the J segment 0 bases; nucleotides outside the gene matches: 7. The CDR3 runs to 14 residues. The DNA of the CDR3 is TGTGCCTACCTGGGGGGGGGTAGCACAGATACGCAGTATTTT. Protein: CAYLGGGSTDTQYF.